These 23 T cell receptor beta chains originate from one sample sequenced in a study of cytomegalovirus exposure and HLA in healthy donors. With 60 Vbeta and 13 Jbeta primers, the PCR was carried out. Assay used: immunoSEQ multiplex PCR; TCRdb lists only in-frame clones, some missing. The sample records 150,000 or so clones, 60% to 75% being singletons. The sequencing sample was made of PBMCs. These receptors were collected from a man aged 18 to 29 in good health and CMV-seronegative.

The chain joins TRBV10-3 to TRBJ1-2; D is unresolved. V lost 0 bases, J lost 4 bases, and 9 bases lay in between. This CDR3 is 14 amino acids long. In germline, CDR1 is ENHRY, CDR2 SYGVKD. CDR3 protein: CAISESSASYGYTF. The CDR3 region has the DNA TGTGCCATCAGTGAGTCGTCAGCGAGCTATGGCTACACCTTC.

This clone appeared a few times. This chain connects TRBV11-3 to TRBJ2-1; TRBD2 agrees at 7 bases. CDR3 length: 17 residues. V was pared by 5 bases and J by 5 bases, with 15 bases of the junction left unmatched. Germline values: CDR1 SGHNT, CDR2 YENEEA. CDR3 sequence reads: CASSANASGGWNNEQFF. The CDR3 DNA is TGTGCCAGCAGCGCCAACGCTAGCGGAGGGTGGAACAATGAGCAGTTCTTC. The variable domain in full, with the rest retrieved from reference TRBV11-3 and TRBJ2-1, is EAGVVQSPRYKIIEKKQPVAFWCNPISGHNTLYWYLQNLGQGPELLIRYENEEAVDDSQLPKDRFSAERLKGVDSTLKIQPAELGDSAVYLCASSANASGGWNNEQFFGPGTRLTVL.

As DNA, the CDR3 is TGTGCCAGCAGCCCCCAAACAGGGGGGGGTACTGAAGCTTTCTTT. Its translation is CASSPQTGGGTEAFF. The chain couples TRBV7-3 to TRBJ1-1, with TRBD1 matching over 8 bases. V lost 5 bases to trimming and J lost 5 bases; unmatched junction nucleotides: 10. The germline gives CDR1 SGHTA, CDR2 FQGTGA. The CDR3 contains 15 residues.

This chain links TRBV2 with TRBJ2-5; tentative D call: TRBD2 (5 bases). The germline V gene encodes CDR1 SNHLY and CDR2 FYNNEI. V was cut by 4 bases and J by 5 bases, with 17 bases left in between. The length of the CDR3 is 15 residues. The CDR3 nucleotides read TGTGCCAGCAGTGGGCTAGCAACGGTTTGGGAGACCCAGTACTTC. Its protein product is CASSGLATVWETQYF.

This chain joins TRBV7-9 and TRBJ2-5, with D perhaps matching TRBD1 (7 bases). Germline V gene lookup returns CDR1 SEHNR and CDR2 FQNEAQ (reference sequence). V was trimmed by 0 bases and J by 1 base, leaving 12 bases between them. This CDR3 comprises 16 residues. The CDR3: CASSLAGRGAQETQYF. The CDR3 nucleotides are TGTGCCAGCAGCTTAGCCGGCAGGGGGGCCCAAGAGACCCAGTACTTC.

This clone has a handful of counts. The chain recombines TRBV6-5 with TRBJ2-5; D unclear. Germline V gives CDR1 MNHEY, CDR2 SVGAGI. The ends were cut back, 5 bases at V and 2 bases at J, with 9 bases in the middle. There are 13 residues in the CDR3. The CDR3 spells CASSESKQETQYF. CDR3 DNA: TGTGCCAGCAGTGAATCTAAACAAGAGACCCAGTACTTC.

This clone was picked up a small number of times. This may arise from a read error, as a much more abundant clone is one base away. The rearrangement uses TRBV5-4 and TRBJ1-5; D gene ambiguous. There are 15 residues in the CDR3. CDR1 and CDR2 (germline): SGHNT, YYREEE (reference sequence). V gave up 0 bases and J gave up 0 bases, with 7 bases separating them. CDR3 nucleotide sequence: TGTGCCAGCAGCTTGGGAGGGTTTAGCAATCAGCCCCAGCATTTT. It is translated as CASSLGGFSNQPQHF.

This sequence joins TRBV7-9 and TRBJ2-5, with 7 bases aligning to TRBD1. The V gene's germline CDR1 is SEHNR and CDR2 FQNEAQ (reference sequence). V was clipped by 4 bases and J by 2 bases; unmatched bases: 4. The CDR3 runs 14 residues. The CDR3 spells CASSWPGQQETQYF. DNA for the CDR3: TGTGCCAGCAGCTGGCCGGGACAGCAAGAGACCCAGTACTTC.

V gene TRBV7-2 combines with J gene TRBJ2-3; tentative D call: TRBD1 (5 bases). Germline CDR1 reads SGHTA; CDR2 reads FQGNSA. The ends were cut back, 1 base at V and 2 bases at J, with 13 bases in the middle. The CDR3 is made up of 16 amino acids. The chain's CDR3 is CASSLDPGMATDTQYF. In nucleotides, the CDR3 is TGTGCCAGCAGCTTAGATCCAGGGATGGCCACAGATACGCAGTATTTT.

This clone appeared a few times. The V call is TRBV7-3, the J call TRBJ2-2; possible D gene TRBD2, 6 bases. CDR1 is SGHTA and CDR2 is FQGTGA in the germline V gene. The germline V and J ends were trimmed by 5 bases and 7 bases, with 14 bases remaining between them. CDR3 size: 14 residues. The CDR3 loop reads CASSQGTLGGELFF. The CDR3 coding sequence is TGTGCCAGCAGCCAAGGGACTCTTGGCGGGGAGCTGTTTTTT.

There are a few counts of this clone. Here the CDR3 reads CSVPSLETAPLGYTF. DNA for the CDR3: TGCAGCGTCCCATCCCTTGAGACAGCCCCGTTGGGTTACACCTTC. The rearrangement joins TRBV29-1 to TRBJ1-2; a weak D match, TRBD1 (5 bases). V lost 6 bases, J lost 11 bases, and 28 bases lay in between. Germline loops: CDR1 SQVTM, CDR2 ANQGSEA. The CDR3 runs 15 residues.

The V and J genes are TRBV4-1 and TRBJ1-6, with TRBD1 matching over 8 bases. Germline values: CDR1 MGHRA, CDR2 YSYEKL. Germline trimming cut 5 bases from V and 8 bases from J; bases unmatched to any gene: 2. The CDR3 extends over 13 amino acids. This chain's CDR3 is CASSSQGDSPLHF. In DNA, the CDR3 is TGCGCCAGCAGCTCACAGGGGGATTCACCCCTCCACTTT.

V and J are TRBV5-4 and TRBJ2-1, with TRBD1 identical over 7 bases. The germline V gene has CDR1 SGHNT and CDR2 YYREEE (reference sequence). The ends lost 3 bases at V and 6 bases at J; junction bases unmatched: 6. The CDR3 runs 14 residues. The CDR3 DNA reads as TGTGCCAGCAGCTCCGCGGACAGGTTCAATGAGCAGTTCTTC. It specifies CASSSADRFNEQFF.

The CDR3 DNA sequence: TGTGCCACCAGCAGAGGTGACAACTCTGGGGCCAACGTCCTGACTTTC. It yields the protein CATSRGDNSGANVLTF. This chain connects TRBV15 to TRBJ2-6, with D unclear. Germline CDR1 LNHNV, CDR2 YYDKDF (reference sequence). The length of the CDR3 is 16 residues. V was cut by 1 base and J by 0 bases, with 7 bases left in between.

The rearrangement uses TRBV28 and TRBJ2-7; 8 bases match TRBD2. Germline assignment: CDR1 MDHEN and CDR2 SYDVKM. V was clipped by 3 bases and J by 2 bases; unmatched bases: 3. This CDR3 contains 14 residues. The CDR3 DNA follows: TGTGCCAGCAGTTTCGGGGGGGAGCCCTACGAGCAGTACGTC. Translation: CASSFGGEPYEQYV.

This clone was counted only a few times. This chain links TRBV10-3 with TRBJ2-7, with a tentative D call TRBD1 (5 bases). CDR1 is ENHRY and CDR2 is SYGVKD in the germline V gene. The CDR3 has 13 amino acids. V was clipped by 4 bases and J by 4 bases, with 11 bases between them. DNA for the CDR3: TGTGCCATCAGTGCTCAGGGCTTGTACGAGCAGTACTTC. Protein sequence: CAISAQGLYEQYF.

V usage is TRBV19 and J usage is TRBJ1-5, with 7 bases lining up with TRBD1. CDR1 is LNHDA and CDR2 is SQIVND in the germline V gene (reference sequence). The ends lost 5 bases at V and 0 bases at J; junction bases unmatched: 13. This CDR3 has 18 residues. The CDR3 reads CASSRQGGFYGSNQPQHF. DNA of the CDR3: TGTGCCAGTAGTCGCCAGGGGGGTTTTTACGGTAGCAATCAGCCCCAGCATTTT.

The V call is TRBV14, the J call TRBJ2-3; TRBD1 agrees at 9 bases. This CDR3 comprises 14 residues. From germline, CDR1 is SGHDN and CDR2 FVKESK. V gave up 1 base and J gave up 6 bases; unmatched junction bases: 2. The CDR3 is CASSQATGGDTQYF. The CDR3 bases are TGTGCCAGCAGCCAAGCGACAGGGGGGGATACGCAGTATTTT.

This clone has just a few counts. V and J are TRBV27 and TRBJ2-1, with 7 bases matching TRBD1. Germline CDR1 and CDR2: MNHEY and SMNVEV (reference sequence). J was trimmed by 0 bases and V by 6 bases; bases with no gene match: 2. The length of the CDR3 is 14 residues. The CDR3 nucleotides are TGTGCCAGCAGCCGGGACAGCTCCTACAATGAGCAGTTCTTC. Translated, it gives CASSRDSSYNEQFF.

This clone was seen once. The V and J genes are TRBV5-1 and TRBJ2-5; 7 nucleotides line up with TRBD1. This CDR3 is 15 amino acids long. Germline V gene lookup returns CDR1 SGHRS and CDR2 YFSETQ. V lost 4 bases to trimming and J lost 3 bases; unmatched junction nucleotides: 9. The CDR3 region is CASSLGTAKKETQYF. The CDR3 DNA reads as TGCGCCAGCAGCCTCGGGACAGCAAAGAAAGAGACCCAGTACTTC.

The CDR3 nucleotides are TGTGCCAGCAGTTTTATCTCAGAAATTAACACTGAAGCTTTCTTT. Translation gives CASSFISEINTEAFF. The V and J genes are TRBV28 and TRBJ1-1; D is unresolved. Trimming shortened V by 3 bases and J by 2 bases, and 13 bases separated the two germline ends. Germline CDR1 MDHEN, CDR2 SYDVKM. The CDR3 is 15 residues long.

This chain connects TRBV4-1 to TRBJ2-7; 7 bases align to TRBD2. V lost 1 base to trimming and J lost 0 bases; unmatched junction nucleotides: 6. This CDR3 comprises 16 residues. The V gene's germline CDR1 is MGHRA and CDR2 YSYEKL. The CDR3 protein is CASSQGDGEGSYEQYV. The CDR3 DNA follows: TGCGCCAGCAGCCAAGGGGATGGGGAGGGCTCCTACGAGCAGTACGTC.

The rearrangement links TRBV5-6 to TRBJ2-2; 7 bases align to TRBD1. Germline CDR1 and CDR2: SGHDT and YYEEEE. V lost 4 bases to trimming and J lost 8 bases; unmatched junction nucleotides: 14. This CDR3 is built from 16 residues. In DNA form, the CDR3 reads TGTGCCAGCAGCCCCGCAGACAGGGTCTGGTTTGGGGAGCTGTTTTTT. This translates into CASSPADRVWFGELFF.